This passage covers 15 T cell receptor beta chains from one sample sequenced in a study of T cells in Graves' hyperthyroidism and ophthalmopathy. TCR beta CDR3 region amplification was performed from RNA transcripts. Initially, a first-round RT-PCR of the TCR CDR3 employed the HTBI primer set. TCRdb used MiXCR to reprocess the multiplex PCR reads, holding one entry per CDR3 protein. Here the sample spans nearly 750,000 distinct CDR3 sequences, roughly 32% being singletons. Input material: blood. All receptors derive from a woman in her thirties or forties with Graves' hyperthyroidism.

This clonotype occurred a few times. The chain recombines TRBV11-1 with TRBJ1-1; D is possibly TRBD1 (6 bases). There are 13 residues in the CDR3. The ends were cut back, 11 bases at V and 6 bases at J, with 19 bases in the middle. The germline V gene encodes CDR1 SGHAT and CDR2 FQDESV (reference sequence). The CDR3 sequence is CASSGTFGPEAFF. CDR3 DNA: TGTGCCTCTTCCGGGACATTTGGGCCTGAAGCTTTCTTT.

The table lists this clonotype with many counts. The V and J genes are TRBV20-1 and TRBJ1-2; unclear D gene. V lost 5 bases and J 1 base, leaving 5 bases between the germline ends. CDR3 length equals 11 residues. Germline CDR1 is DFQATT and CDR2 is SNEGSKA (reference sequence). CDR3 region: CSASYNYGYTF. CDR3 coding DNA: TGCAGTGCTTCATATAACTATGGCTACACCTTC.

CDR3 nucleotides: TGCAGTGCTAGAGAGGGCCGGCGAGAGACCCAGTACTTC. Translating gives CSAREGRRETQYF. This chain joins TRBV20-1 and TRBJ2-5; D is uncertain. Germline assignment: CDR1 DFQATT and CDR2 SNEGSKA (reference sequence). CDR3 length: 13 amino acids. The V end lost 0 bases, the J end lost 4 bases, and 9 bases lay between the germline ends.

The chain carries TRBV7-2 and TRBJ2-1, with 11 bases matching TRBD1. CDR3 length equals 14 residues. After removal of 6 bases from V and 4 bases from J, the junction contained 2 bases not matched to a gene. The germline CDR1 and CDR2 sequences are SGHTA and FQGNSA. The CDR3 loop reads CASRGTGGYNEQFF. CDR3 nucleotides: TGTGCCAGCAGAGGGACAGGGGGATACAATGAGCAGTTCTTC.

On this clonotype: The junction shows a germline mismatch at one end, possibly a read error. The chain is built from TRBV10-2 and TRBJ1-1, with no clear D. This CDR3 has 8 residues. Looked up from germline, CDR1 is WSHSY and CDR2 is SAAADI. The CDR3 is CASSEIRF. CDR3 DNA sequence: TGCGCCAGCAGTGAGATACGCTTT.

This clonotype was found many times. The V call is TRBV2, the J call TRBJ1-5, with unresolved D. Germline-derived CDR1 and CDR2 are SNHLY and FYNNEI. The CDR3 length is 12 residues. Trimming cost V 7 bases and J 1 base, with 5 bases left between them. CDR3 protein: CASTQSNQPQHF. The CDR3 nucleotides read TGTGCCAGCACTCAGAGCAATCAGCCCCAGCATTTT. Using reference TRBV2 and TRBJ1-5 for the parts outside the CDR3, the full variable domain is EPEVTQTPSHQVTQMGQEVILRCVPISNHLYFYWYRQILGQKVEFLVSFYNNEISEKSEIFDDQFSVERPDGSNFTLKIRSTKLEDSAMYFCASTQSNQPQHFGDGTRLSIL.

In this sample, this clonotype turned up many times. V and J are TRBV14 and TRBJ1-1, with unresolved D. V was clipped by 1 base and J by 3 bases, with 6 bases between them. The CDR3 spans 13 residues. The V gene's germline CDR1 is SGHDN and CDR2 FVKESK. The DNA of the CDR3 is TGTGCCAGCAGCCAAGGATCCTACACTGAAGCTTTCTTT. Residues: CASSQGSYTEAFF.

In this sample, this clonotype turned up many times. The CDR3: CASSITGVLNEKLFF. The CDR3 DNA reads as TGTGCCAGTAGTATAACAGGAGTGCTGAATGAAAAACTGTTTTTT. The chain uses TRBV19 and TRBJ1-4; maybe TRBD1 (5 bases). This CDR3 is 15 amino acids long. V was shortened by 2 bases and J by 5 bases, with 12 bases between the two germline ends. Germline loops: CDR1 LNHDA, CDR2 SQIVND (reference sequence).

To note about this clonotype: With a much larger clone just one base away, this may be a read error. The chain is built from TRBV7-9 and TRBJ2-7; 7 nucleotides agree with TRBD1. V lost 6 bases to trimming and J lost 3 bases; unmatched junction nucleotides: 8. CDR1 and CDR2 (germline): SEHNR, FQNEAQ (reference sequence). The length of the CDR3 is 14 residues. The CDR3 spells CASSGWTGNYEQYF. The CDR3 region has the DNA TGTGCCAGCAGTGGGTGGACAGGCAACTACGAGCAGTACTTC.

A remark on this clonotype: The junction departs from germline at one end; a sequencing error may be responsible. CDR3 nucleotides: TGTGCCAGCAGCCAAGTAACAGGACCCCCTCTCTCCTTC. This codes for CASSQVTGPPLSF. The gene calls are TRBV3-1 and TRBJ1-2; D perhaps matches TRBD1 (5 bases). Germline assignment: CDR1 LGHDT and CDR2 YNNKEL (reference sequence). The CDR3 is made up of 13 amino acids.

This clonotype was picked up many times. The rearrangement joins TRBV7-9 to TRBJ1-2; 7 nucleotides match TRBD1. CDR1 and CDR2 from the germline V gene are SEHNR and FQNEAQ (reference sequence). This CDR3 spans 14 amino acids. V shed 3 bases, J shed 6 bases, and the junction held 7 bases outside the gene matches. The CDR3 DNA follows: TGTGCCAGCAGCTTTTATGGACAGGCGGATGGCTACACCTTC. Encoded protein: CASSFYGQADGYTF.

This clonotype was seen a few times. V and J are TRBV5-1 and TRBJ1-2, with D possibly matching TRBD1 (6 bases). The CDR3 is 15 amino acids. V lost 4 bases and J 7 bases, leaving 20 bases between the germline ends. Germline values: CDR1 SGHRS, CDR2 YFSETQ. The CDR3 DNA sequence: TGCGCCAGCAGCCCAAGGGGGGGGTATGACGGTGGCTACACCTTC. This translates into CASSPRGGYDGGYTF.

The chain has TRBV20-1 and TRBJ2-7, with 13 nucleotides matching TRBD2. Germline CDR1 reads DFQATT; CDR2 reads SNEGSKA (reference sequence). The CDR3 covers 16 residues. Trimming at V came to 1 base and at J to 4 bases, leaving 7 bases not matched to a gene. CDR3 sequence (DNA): TGCAGTGCTAGAGTACTAGCGGGAGGGCCTTTATACGAGCAGTACTTC. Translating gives CSARVLAGGPLYEQYF.

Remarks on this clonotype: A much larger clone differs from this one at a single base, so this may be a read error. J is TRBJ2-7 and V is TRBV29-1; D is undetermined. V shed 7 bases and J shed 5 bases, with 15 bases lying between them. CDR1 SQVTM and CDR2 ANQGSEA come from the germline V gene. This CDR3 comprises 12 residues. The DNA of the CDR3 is TGCAGCGCCCGTCAAGATCCCCACGAGCAGTACTTC. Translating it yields CSARQDPHEQYF.

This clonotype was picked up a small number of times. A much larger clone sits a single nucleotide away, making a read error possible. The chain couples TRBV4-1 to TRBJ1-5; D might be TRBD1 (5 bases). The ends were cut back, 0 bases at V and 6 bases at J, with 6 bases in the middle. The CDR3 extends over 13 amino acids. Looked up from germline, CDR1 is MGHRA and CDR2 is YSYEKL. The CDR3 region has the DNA TGCGCCAGCAGCCAAGAGACAGCTCAGCCCCAGCATTTT. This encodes CASSQETAQPQHF.